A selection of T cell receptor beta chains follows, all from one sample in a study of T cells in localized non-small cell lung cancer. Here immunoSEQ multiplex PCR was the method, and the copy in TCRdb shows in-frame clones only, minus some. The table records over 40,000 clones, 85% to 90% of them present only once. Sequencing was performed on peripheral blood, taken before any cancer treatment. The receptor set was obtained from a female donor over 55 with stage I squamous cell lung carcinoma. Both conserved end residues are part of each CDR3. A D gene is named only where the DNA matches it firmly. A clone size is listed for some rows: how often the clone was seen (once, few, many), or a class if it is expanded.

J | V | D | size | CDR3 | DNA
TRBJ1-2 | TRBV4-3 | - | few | CASSQVAGYGYTF | TGCGCCAGCAGCCAAGTGGCCGGCTATGGCTACACCTTC
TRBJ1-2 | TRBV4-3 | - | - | CASSQVQGKNGYTF | TGCGCCAGCAGCCAAGTCCAGGGAAAGAATGGCTACACCTTC
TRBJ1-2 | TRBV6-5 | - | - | CASSTTGGYTF | TGTGCCAGCAGTACGACAGGCGGCTACACCTTC
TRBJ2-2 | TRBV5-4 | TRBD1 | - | CASSKPGQVGTGELFF | TGTGCCAGCAGCAAACCGGGACAGGTGGGAACCGGGGAGCTGTTTTTT
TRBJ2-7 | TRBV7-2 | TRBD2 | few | CASTRLAGVEYEQYF | TGTGCCAGCACCAGACTAGCGGGAGTAGAATACGAGCAGTACTTC
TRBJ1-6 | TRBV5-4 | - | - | CASSLGFRDSPLHF | TGTGCCAGCAGCTTAGGATTTAGGGATTCACCCCTCCACTTT
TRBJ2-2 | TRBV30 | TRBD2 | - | CAWSVKAGHTGELFF | TGTGCCTGGAGTGTAAAAGCGGGACACACCGGGGAGCTGTTTTTT
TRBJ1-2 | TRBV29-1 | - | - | CSVGGNYGYTF | TGCAGCGTTGGGGGGAACTATGGCTACACCTTC
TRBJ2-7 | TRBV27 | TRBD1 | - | CASSPRQGIVNEQYF | TGTGCCAGCAGTCCCCGACAGGGTATAGTGAACGAGCAGTACTTC
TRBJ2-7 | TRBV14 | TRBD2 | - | CASSLGLVGEQYF | TGTGCCAGCAGCCTAGGACTAGTCGGGGAGCAGTACTTC
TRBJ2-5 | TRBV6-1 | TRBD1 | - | CASSESVGQGSETQYF | TGTGCCAGCAGTGAATCAGTAGGACAGGGTTCGGAGACCCAGTACTTC
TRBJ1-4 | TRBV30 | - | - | CAWSASTYNEKLFF | TGTGCCTGGAGTGCGAGTACTTATAATGAAAAACTGTTTTTT
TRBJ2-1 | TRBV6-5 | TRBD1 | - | CASSSQDRGLGEQFF | TGTGCCAGCAGTTCCCAGGACAGGGGGCTGGGTGAGCAGTTCTTC
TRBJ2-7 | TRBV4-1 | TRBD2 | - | CASSQELPSGTQAGARHYEQYF | TGCGCCAGCAGCCAAGAATTGCCTAGCGGGACTCAGGCTGGGGCTCGCCACTACGAGCAGTACTTC
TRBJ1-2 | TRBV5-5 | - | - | CASSLAGAANYGYTF | TGTGCCAGCAGCTTGGCGGGGGCGGCTAACTATGGCTACACCTTC
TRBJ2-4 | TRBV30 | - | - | CAWSATAKNIQYF | TGTGCCTGGAGTGCCACAGCCAAAAACATTCAGTACTTC
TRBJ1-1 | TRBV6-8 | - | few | CASSASQPRTTEAFF | TGTGCCAGCAGTGCATCACAGCCTCGGACCACTGAAGCTTTCTTT
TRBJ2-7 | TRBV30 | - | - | CAWRVWGTPTDEQYF | TGTGCCTGGAGAGTGTGGGGGACTCCCACCGACGAGCAGTACTTC
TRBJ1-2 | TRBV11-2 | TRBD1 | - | CASSLVVDRGGYTF | TGTGCCAGCAGCTTAGTCGTTGACAGGGGTGGCTACACCTTC
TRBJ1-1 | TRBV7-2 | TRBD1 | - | CASRPGRGQYTEAFF | TGTGCCAGCAGACCTGGCCGGGGACAGTACACTGAAGCTTTCTTT
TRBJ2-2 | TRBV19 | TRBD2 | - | CASSIFGLGAGRTGELFF | TGTGCCAGTAGTATTTTTGGCTTGGGAGCGGGAAGGACCGGGGAGCTGTTTTTT
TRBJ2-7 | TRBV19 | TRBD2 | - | CASKAGGPKDEQYF | TGTGCCAGCAAAGCGGGAGGGCCTAAGGACGAGCAGTACTTC
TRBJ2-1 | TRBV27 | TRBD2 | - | CASSPSSLAGVDEQFF | TGTGCCAGCAGTCCCTCCTCACTAGCGGGAGTGGATGAGCAGTTCTTC
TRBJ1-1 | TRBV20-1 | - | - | CSVYPEAFF | TGCAGTGTTTACCCTGAAGCTTTCTTT
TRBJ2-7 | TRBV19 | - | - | CASSILTGTGTYEQYF | TGTGCCAGTAGTATCCTAACCGGGACGGGAACCTACGAGCAGTACTTC
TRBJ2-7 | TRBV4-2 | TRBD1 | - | CASSQEGPTGNSYEQYF | TGTGCCAGCAGCCAAGAGGGGCCGACAGGGAACTCCTACGAGCAGTACTTC
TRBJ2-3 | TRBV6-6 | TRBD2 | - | CASTLAGVTDTQYF | TGTGCCAGCACGCTAGCGGGAGTCACAGATACGCAGTATTTT
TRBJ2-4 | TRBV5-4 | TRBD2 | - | CASSLVGRESIQYF | TGTGCCAGCAGCTTGGTAGGGCGGGAGAGCATTCAGTACTTC
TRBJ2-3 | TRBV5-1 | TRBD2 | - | CASSTTGTNPDTQYF | TGCGCCAGCAGCACAACCGGGACTAACCCAGATACGCAGTATTTT
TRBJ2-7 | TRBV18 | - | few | CASSPPPGYEQYF | TGTGCCAGCTCACCACCGCCGGGCTACGAGCAGTACTTC
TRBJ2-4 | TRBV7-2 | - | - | CASSQGAGASAKNIQYF | TGTGCCAGCAGCCAGGGGGCGGGGGCGTCGGCCAAAAACATTCAGTACTTC
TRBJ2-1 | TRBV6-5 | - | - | CASSYSQGGQFF | TGTGCCAGCAGTTACTCGCAGGGAGGGCAGTTCTTC
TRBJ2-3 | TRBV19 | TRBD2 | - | CASSIASGLADTQYF | TGTGCCAGTAGTATAGCTAGCGGTCTAGCAGATACGCAGTATTTT
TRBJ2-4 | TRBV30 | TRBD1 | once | CAWSVPGQGAWGKNIQYF | TGTGCCTGGAGTGTTCCGGGACAGGGGGCTTGGGGCAAAAACATTCAGTACTTC
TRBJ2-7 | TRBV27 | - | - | CATAARASYEQYF | TGTGCCACTGCGGCGAGGGCCTCCTACGAGCAGTACTTC
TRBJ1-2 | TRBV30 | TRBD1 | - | CAWSKGQGYGYTF | TGTGCCTGGAGTAAGGGACAGGGCTATGGCTACACCTTC
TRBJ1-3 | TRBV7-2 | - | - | CASSLNTASGNTIYF | TGTGCCAGCAGCTTAAACACAGCCTCTGGAAACACCATATATTTT
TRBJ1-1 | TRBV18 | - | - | CASSPSGNTEAFF | TGTGCCAGCTCACCGTCGGGAAACACTGAAGCTTTCTTT
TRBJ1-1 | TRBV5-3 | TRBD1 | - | CARSPGQERTEAFF | TGTGCCAGAAGCCCTGGACAGGAAAGGACTGAAGCTTTCTTT
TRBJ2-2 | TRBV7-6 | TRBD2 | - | CASSLVGTSGSGTGELFF | TGTGCCAGCAGCTTAGTAGGGACTAGCGGGAGTGGTACCGGGGAGCTGTTTTTT
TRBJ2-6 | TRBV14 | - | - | CASSQHSGANVLTF | TGTGCCAGCAGCCAGCACTCTGGGGCCAACGTCCTGACTTTC
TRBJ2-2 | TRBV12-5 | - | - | CASGSPQRTGELFF | TGTGCTAGTGGTTCCCCCCAGAGGACCGGGGAGCTGTTTTTT
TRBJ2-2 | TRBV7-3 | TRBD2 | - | CASSSTSGANTGELFF | TGTGCCAGCAGCTCTACTAGCGGGGCGAACACCGGGGAGCTGTTTTTT
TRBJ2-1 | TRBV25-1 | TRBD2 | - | CASSVPGLAVREQFF | TGTGCCAGCAGTGTACCGGGACTAGCGGTGCGAGAGCAGTTCTTC
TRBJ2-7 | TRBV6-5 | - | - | CASSYRGANEQYF | TGTGCCAGCAGTTACCGGGGGGCGAACGAGCAGTACTTC
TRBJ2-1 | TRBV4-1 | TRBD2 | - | CASSQHPSGRANEQFF | TGCGCCAGCAGCCAACACCCTAGCGGGAGGGCCAATGAGCAGTTCTTC
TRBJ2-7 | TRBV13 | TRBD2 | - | CASSLSGRPPYEQYF | TGTGCCAGCAGCTTAAGCGGGAGGCCCCCCTACGAGCAGTACTTC
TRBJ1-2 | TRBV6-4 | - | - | CASSPDNGYGYTF | TGTGCCAGCAGTCCGGACAACGGCTATGGCTACACCTTC
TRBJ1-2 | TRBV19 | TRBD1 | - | CASERDRGAKGYTF | TGTGCCAGTGAAAGGGACAGGGGTGCGAAGGGCTACACCTTC
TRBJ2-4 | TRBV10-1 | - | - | CASSEEWAGRNIQYF | TGCGCCAGCAGTGAGGAGTGGGCCGGCCGAAACATTCAGTACTTC
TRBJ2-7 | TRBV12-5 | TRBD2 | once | CASGLAGGEQYF | TGTGCTAGTGGTTTAGCGGGAGGCGAGCAGTACTTC
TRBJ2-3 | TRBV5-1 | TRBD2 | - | CASTSGSTDTQYF | TGCGCCAGTACTAGCGGCAGCACAGATACGCAGTATTTT
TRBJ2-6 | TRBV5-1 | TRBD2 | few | CASSQGLAGSGANVLTF | TGCGCCAGCAGCCAGGGACTAGCGGGCTCTGGGGCCAACGTCCTGACTTTC
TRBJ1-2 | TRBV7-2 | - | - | CASSLQGLGYTF | TGTGCCAGCAGCTTACAGGGGCTTGGCTACACCTTC
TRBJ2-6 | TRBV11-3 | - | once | CASSPSWGANSGANVLTF | TGTGCCAGCAGCCCCAGTTGGGGGGCGAACTCTGGGGCCAACGTCCTGACTTTC